What follows are 22 T cell receptor beta chains derived from one specimen sequenced in a study of T cells after yellow fever vaccination (dated by TCRdb to the late 2010s). Per the publication, the treatment or condition label means: live attenuated yellow fever vaccine strain. The library was made by 5' RACE. The instrument was an Illumina NovaSeq 6000. Clones were called with MiXCR by TCRdb after fastp trimmed the public reads at Q25, and only in-frame beta chains were retained. Rows with a matching CDR3 protein are joined into one entry that keeps the most common DNA and genes. The sample records roughly 350,000 distinct CDR3 sequences, over 4% of which are singletons. The ten top clones hold just under 25% of the sample. The sample in question was PBMCs, obtained 5 days after the yellow fever booster vaccination. These receptors were taken from a man between 18 and 29 years old who received the YFV17D yellow fever vaccine.

This clonotype was seen more than once but under ten times. This sequence joins TRBV19 and TRBJ1-1; 8 bases agree with TRBD1. This CDR3 has 12 amino acids. CDR1 and CDR2 from the germline V gene are LNHDA and SQIVND (reference sequence). J gave up 7 bases and V 5 bases, and 3 bases lay outside the gene matches. The CDR3 bases are TGTGCCAGTAGTTCAGGGGGCATTGAAGCTTTCTTT. The encoded protein is CASSSGGIEAFF.

Only a few counts were recorded for this clonotype. V usage is TRBV11-2 and J usage is TRBJ2-1; D possibly matches TRBD1 or TRBD2 (6 bases each). V dropped 2 bases and J dropped 10 bases, with 15 bases sitting between them. In germline, CDR1 is SGHAT, CDR2 FQNNGV. This CDR3 is built from 14 residues. The CDR3: CASSLLGGGKEQFF. In DNA form, the CDR3 reads TGTGCCAGCAGCTTATTGGGGGGCGGAAAAGAGCAGTTCTTC.

The V and J genes are TRBV2 and TRBJ2-3, with 14 bases identical to TRBD2. This CDR3 contains 14 residues. Germline values: CDR1 SNHLY, CDR2 FYNNEI. After removal of 9 bases from V and 7 bases from J, the junction contained 6 bases not matched to a gene. Here the CDR3 DNA reads TGTGCCAGTTGGACTAGCGGGGGGCTCAATACGCAGTATTTT. Translation: CASWTSGGLNTQYF.

This clonotype has only a few counts. This chain links TRBV6-1 with TRBJ1-1; no reliable D call. Germline assignment: CDR1 MNHNS and CDR2 SASEGT. The ends were cut back, 6 bases at V and 5 bases at J, with 16 bases in the middle. The CDR3 totals 14 residues. In DNA form, the CDR3 reads TGTGCCAGCAGCGGGCAAACCCCGAAAACTGAAGCTTTCTTT. It is translated as CASSGQTPKTEAFF.

This clonotype was found many times. This rearrangement joins TRBV7-2 to TRBJ1-6, with a tentative D call TRBD1 (6 bases). The CDR3 spans 12 residues. Trimming took off 5 bases at V and 13 bases at J, with 12 bases between the two ends. Germline V gene data show CDR1 as SGHTA and CDR2 as FQGNSA. The DNA of the CDR3 is TGTGCCAGCAGCGCACAGGGCCATCCCCTCCACTTT. Amino acid sequence: CASSAQGHPLHF.

This clonotype was counted between two and nine times. The chain couples TRBV4-3 to TRBJ1-3; D unclear. Germline V gene sequence: CDR1 LGHNA, CDR2 YSLEER. Trimming left V 2 bases short and J 1 base short, with 3 bases between. The CDR3 consists of 13 residues. The CDR3 spells CASSQRSGNTIYF. CDR3 coding DNA: TGCGCCAGCAGCCAACGATCTGGAAACACCATATATTTT.

The table lists this clonotype with a few counts. This chain joins TRBV12-3 or TRBV12-4 and TRBJ1-2; 7 nucleotides line up with TRBD1. The CDR3 is 14 amino acids. Unmatched junction bases numbered 9, after V lost 7 bases and J lost 4 bases. As DNA, the CDR3 is TGTGCCAGCACCAGGGGGGACACCGCCTATGGCTACACCTTC. It encodes CASTRGDTAYGYTF.

This clonotype was observed a few times. The rearrangement links TRBV12-3 or TRBV12-4 to TRBJ1-2, with D perhaps TRBD1 (5 bases). Between the trimmed V and J ends, which lost 5 bases and 3 bases, there was a span of 19 bases. CDR3 length: 16 residues. CDR3 amino acids: CASSPWTFLGDYGYTF. The CDR3 DNA sequence: TGTGCCAGCAGTCCTTGGACATTCTTAGGGGACTATGGCTACACCTTC.

This clonotype was counted between two and nine times. The chain is built from TRBV27 and TRBJ2-7; 7 nucleotides line up with TRBD2. This CDR3 is 15 amino acids long. Germline values: CDR1 MNHEY, CDR2 SMNVEV (reference sequence). Unmatched junction bases numbered 12, after V lost 6 bases and J lost 4 bases. CDR3 amino acids: CASSFSSAGPYEQYF. Here the CDR3 DNA reads TGTGCCAGCAGCTTCTCCTCAGCGGGACCGTACGAGCAGTACTTC.

As concerns this clonotype: One end of the junction is discordant with germline, which a read error may explain. The chain is built from TRBV7-2 and TRBJ2-3; D is uncertain. This CDR3 region has 18 residues. Looked up from germline, CDR1 is SGHTA and CDR2 is FQGNSA. The CDR3 loop reads CSSSHRPRRQATGDTQYF. The CDR3, as DNA: TGTTCCAGCAGCCACCGTCCCCGCCGTCAGGCCACGGGAGATACGCAGTATTTT.

This clonotype occurred many times. The rearrangement links TRBV12-3 or TRBV12-4 to TRBJ2-7, with D perhaps matching TRBD1 (5 bases). V was cut by 3 bases and J by 4 bases, with 13 bases left in between. The CDR3 contains 14 residues. The CDR3 protein is CASSFDSQIYEQYF. The CDR3 DNA reads TGTGCCAGCAGTTTCGACAGCCAGATATACGAGCAGTACTTC.

This clonotype was seen at least ten times. This chain links TRBV6-6 with TRBJ2-5, with a weak D call TRBD1 (6 bases). The V gene lost 5 bases and the J gene lost 4 bases, with 11 bases spanning the gap. Germline CDR1 reads MNHNY; CDR2 reads SVGAGI (reference sequence). The CDR3 runs 13 residues. The CDR3 spells CASSTGDIETQYF. CDR3 DNA sequence: TGTGCCAGCAGTACCGGGGACATAGAGACCCAGTACTTC.

This clonotype turned up a few times. V gene TRBV3-1 combines with J gene TRBJ2-5, with D hard to call. Trimming removed 4 bases from V and 1 base from J, with 10 bases in between. Germline CDR1 and CDR2: LGHDT and YNNKEL (reference sequence). The CDR3 contains 14 residues. CDR3 nucleotides: TGTGCCAGCAGCCTTGCGATTAGCCAAGAGACCCAGTACTTC. Translated: CASSLAISQETQYF.

This clonotype has at least ten counts. The rearrangement links TRBV9 to TRBJ2-5; possible D gene TRBD1, 6 bases. The CDR3 spans 16 residues. Germline V CDR1 and CDR2: SGDLS, YYNGEE. V dropped 0 bases and J dropped 5 bases, with 17 bases sitting between them. The CDR3 region has the DNA TGTGCCAGCAGCGTAGGCCCTGGCGGTGGGGGCGAGACCCAGTACTTC. This translates into CASSVGPGGGGETQYF.

The chain joins TRBV7-2 to TRBJ2-5; 14 bases map to TRBD2. This CDR3 is built from 19 residues. V trimming: 5 bases; J trimming: 2 bases; junction bases outside the gene matches: 13. From germline, CDR1 is SGHTA and CDR2 FQGNSA. For the CDR3, the DNA is TGTGCCAGCAGCCCGTGGACTAGCGGGGGGAATATCCAACAAGAGACCCAGTACTTC. It codes for CASSPWTSGGNIQQETQYF.

This clonotype was recorded at least ten times. V is TRBV6-1 and J is TRBJ2-4; 9 positions agree with TRBD1. This CDR3 region has 14 residues. Per the germline V gene, CDR1 is MNHNS and CDR2 is SASEGT. V shed 6 bases and J 4 bases; nucleotides not matched to a gene: 4. CDR3 amino acids: CASRGDRAKNIQYF. For the CDR3, the DNA is TGTGCCAGCAGGGGGGACAGGGCGAAAAACATTCAGTACTTC.

This clonotype was found a few times. J is TRBJ2-5 and V is TRBV28, with 13 bases fitting TRBD2. The CDR3 runs to 18 residues. Losses at the gene ends were 3 bases for V and 2 bases for J; bases not matched to a gene: 9. Germline V gives CDR1 MDHEN, CDR2 SYDVKM. The CDR3 spells CASSFPLGTSGEQETQYF. In nucleotides, the CDR3 is TGTGCCAGCAGTTTCCCTCTTGGGACTAGCGGGGAGCAAGAGACCCAGTACTTC.

This clonotype was counted only a few times. The chain is built from TRBV4-3 and TRBJ2-3; D may be TRBD1 (6 bases). Trimming took 0 bases from V and 3 from J, leaving 10 bases between them. Germline assignment: CDR1 LGHNA and CDR2 YSLEER. This CDR3 has 15 amino acids. The chain's CDR3 is CASSQDQQGTDTQYF. The CDR3 region has the DNA TGCGCCAGCAGCCAAGATCAGCAGGGGACAGATACGCAGTATTTT.

The V gene is TRBV20-1, the J gene TRBJ2-5, with a weak D call TRBD1 (5 bases). V lost 4 bases and J 1 base, leaving 16 bases between the germline ends. CDR1 and CDR2 from the germline V gene are DFQATT and SNEGSKA (reference sequence). CDR3 length: 15 amino acids. The CDR3 nucleotides read TGCAGTGCTATCCACCCTCGACAGTTCCAAGAGACCCAGTACTTC. Translated: CSAIHPRQFQETQYF.

This clonotype was recorded at least ten times. J is TRBJ2-7 and V is TRBV5-1; 8 bases align to TRBD1. There are 15 residues in the CDR3. V gave up 4 bases and J gave up 3 bases; unmatched junction bases: 9. The germline gives CDR1 SGHRS, CDR2 YFSETQ. DNA for the CDR3: TGCGCCAGCAGCCCGGAGGGGACAGGTCGCTACGAGCAGTACTTC. Translation: CASSPEGTGRYEQYF.

The chain combines TRBV19 with TRBJ2-3; no firm D call. V gave up 5 bases and J gave up 4 bases, with 10 bases separating them. The length of the CDR3 is 13 residues. The germline V gene encodes CDR1 LNHDA and CDR2 SQIVND (reference sequence). The CDR3 bases are TGTGCCAGTAGTTTAACACCCCCAGATACGCAGTATTTT. Protein: CASSLTPPDTQYF.

The sample holds a few counts of this clonotype. The J gene is TRBJ2-2, the V gene TRBV20-1; 13 bases line up with TRBD2. From germline, CDR1 is DFQATT and CDR2 SNEGSKA (reference sequence). CDR3 length: 14 residues. V was clipped by 5 bases and J by 5 bases; unmatched bases: 2. The CDR3 is CSAWGLAGTGELFF. The CDR3 bases are TGCAGTGCTTGGGGACTAGCGGGGACCGGGGAGCTGTTTTTT.